This TCR beta chain originates from a study of T cell changes during pregnancy in multiple sclerosis. Produced via immunoSEQ multiplex PCR; TCRdb's table is partial and in-frame only. Counted here are roughly 100,000 clones, 75% to 95% occurring once; the ten biggest clones make up 2.5% to 3.5%. After removal of 6 bases from V and 6 bases from J, the junction contained 15 bases not matched to a gene. The CDR3 consists of 17 residues. The germline V gene has CDR1 ENHRY and CDR2 SYGVKD. This receptor was obtained from a female donor with multiple sclerosis, enrolled in a pregnancy study. The gene calls are TRBV10-3 and TRBJ1-3; TRBD1 matches 9 bases. The source was peripheral blood, collected in the second trimester of pregnancy. CDR3 region: CAIRGYARGQGLNTIYF. The CDR3 nucleotides read TGTGCCATCAGAGGTTATGCTCGAGGACAGGGGCTAAACACCATATATTTT.